The clone carrying this TCR beta chain has just a few counts. Its specificity is not known. The record originates from a study of cytomegalovirus exposure and HLA in healthy donors. Study-wide context: Out of 398 genotyped donors, 81% belonged to the Caucasian-associated ancestry cluster.

Researchers ran the PCR with 60 Vbeta and 13 Jbeta primers. The assay was immunoSEQ multiplex PCR, and TCRdb's table has in-frame clones only and misses some. The data hold about 120,000 clones, with 65% to 80% observed a single time. The study's findings and limits: It has been reported that TCR beta sequences accurately predicted the HLA-A and HLA-B alleles of most subjects. Analysis performed later found more than 15,000 TCR beta sequences associated with HLA alleles at 0.05 false discovery rate.

Germline CDR1 reads SGHVS; CDR2 reads FQNEAQ. CDR3 size: 14 residues. The ends lost 5 bases at V and 1 base at J; junction bases unmatched: 3. Material: PBMCs. This sequence joins TRBV7-8 and TRBJ1-1, with TRBD1 identical over 8 bases. The clonotype was recovered from a man in his 60s in good health and CMV-seropositive. In DNA form, the CDR3 reads TGTGCCAGCAGCCCAGACAGGGGGAACACTGAAGCTTTCTTT. It translates to CASSPDRGNTEAFF.